Each of the 30 T cell receptor beta chains below was sequenced from the same sample in a study of monozygotic twins with inflammatory bowel disease. TCRdb reprocessed the 5' RACE reads and reports one entry per CDR3 protein, with no DNA. The listing records some 190,000 distinct CDR3 sequences. Sequences were obtained from blood. These receptors originate from a human donor with ulcerative colitis or Crohn's disease, or a healthy co-twin of an affected twin (not recorded which).

J is TRBJ2-7 and V is TRBV29-1; TCRdb's D gene call, TRBD2, goes unchecked for lack of DNA. Per germline, CDR1 SQVTM and CDR2 ANQGSEA. The CDR3 has 12 amino acids. The CDR3 region is CSVGLPSYEQYF.

The chain joins TRBV10-2 to TRBJ2-3; TCRdb's assignment of TRBD2 cannot be checked, as there is no DNA. The CDR3 consists of 17 residues. CDR1 and CDR2 from the germline V gene are WSHSY and SAAADI. The CDR3 reads CASSESRGLGLTDTQYF.

The chain employs TRBV7-2 and TRBJ1-1; lacking DNA, the TRBD1 call made by TCRdb goes unchecked. The CDR3 contains 14 residues. Germline CDR1 SGHTA, CDR2 FQGNSA. The chain's CDR3 is CASSSKGSPQQAFF.

The chain's CDR3 is CASSLAWNTEAFF. V usage is TRBV7-6 and J usage is TRBJ1-1. This CDR3 has 13 amino acids. From germline, CDR1 is SGHVS and CDR2 FNYEAQ.

This chain links TRBV25-1 with TRBJ2-5; TCRdb returns TRBD2, unconfirmable since there is no DNA. Looked up from germline, CDR1 is MGHDK and CDR2 is SYGVNS. The length of the CDR3 is 17 residues. The CDR3 is CASSLAHWREGTLAQYF.

The chain combines TRBV29-1 with TRBJ2-5; with no DNA, the TCRdb D assignment of TRBD2 cannot be verified. Germline lookup yields CDR1 SQVTM and CDR2 ANQGSEA. This CDR3 is 15 amino acids long. The CDR3 sequence is CSVVLAGGRWETQYF.

The rearrangement links TRBV7-2 to TRBJ2-7; TCRdb proposes TRBD1, but this gene call is untestable without DNA. CDR1 SGHTA and CDR2 FQGNSA come from the germline V gene. The CDR3 extends over 13 amino acids. CDR3 protein: CASSLTDVYEQYF.

The chain employs TRBV18 and TRBJ2-1. Germline-derived CDR1 and CDR2 are KGHSH and LQKENI. CDR3 size: 13 residues. CDR3 protein: CASSPGRIFEQFF.

The chain has TRBV9 and TRBJ2-1; no DNA is available, so the TRBD2 call from TCRdb remains unchecked. The V gene's germline CDR1 is SGDLS and CDR2 YYNGEE. The CDR3 totals 16 residues. The CDR3 region is CASSPHELAGYNEQFF.

The chain is built from TRBV5-1 and TRBJ2-2; TCRdb calls TRBD2, which cannot be checked without DNA. This CDR3 has 15 residues. Germline V gives CDR1 SGHRS, CDR2 YFSETQ. CDR3 protein: CASSLGDYVTGELFF.

The rearrangement joins TRBV29-1 to TRBJ2-1; the TRBD1 assignment by TCRdb is unverifiable without DNA. The CDR3 is made up of 12 amino acids. Germline CDR1 and CDR2: SQVTM and ANQGSEA. CDR3 sequence: CSVGPPGQGQFF.

This chain joins TRBV7-2 and TRBJ2-4; there is no DNA to check the TCRdb D call of TRBD2. Per the germline V gene, CDR1 is SGHTA and CDR2 is FQGNSA. The CDR3 is 12 amino acids. The CDR3 loop reads CASSPEGNIQYF. Variable domain in full (rest from reference TRBV7-2 and TRBJ2-4): GAGVSQSPSNKVTEKGKDVELRCDPISGHTALYWYRQSLGQGLEFLIYFQGNSAPDKSGLPSDRFSAERTGGSVSTLTIQRTQQEDSAVYLCASSPEGNIQYFGAGTRLSVL.

The chain combines TRBV7-9 with TRBJ2-1. Germline assignment: CDR1 SEHNR and CDR2 FQNEAQ (reference sequence). The CDR3 contains 13 residues. The CDR3 loop is CASRRASYNEQFF.

The V and J genes are TRBV6-2 or TRBV6-3 and TRBJ2-1; there is no DNA to check the TCRdb D call of TRBD2. The CDR3 is 15 residues long. Germline V gene data show CDR1 as MNHEY and CDR2 as SVGEGT. The chain's CDR3 is CASGLRRVAYNEQFF.

The chain combines TRBV12-3 or TRBV12-4 with TRBJ2-1; TCRdb's D call, TRBD2, is unchecked because there is no DNA. This CDR3 comprises 16 residues. CDR3 sequence: CASSDPGAGAYNEQFF.

J is TRBJ2-4 and V is TRBV5-8; TCRdb indicates TRBD1, and absent DNA this call remains unverified. This CDR3 contains 13 residues. The V gene's germline CDR1 is SGHTS and CDR2 YDEGEE. The chain's CDR3 is CASRLRGGNIQYF.

The rearrangement uses TRBV6-2 or TRBV6-3 and TRBJ1-5. CDR3 length: 12 amino acids. The germline CDR1 and CDR2 sequences are MNHEY and SVGEGT. The CDR3 region is CASQGAYQPQHF.

V gene TRBV19 combines with J gene TRBJ2-7; the D call of TRBD1 rests on TCRdb alone, since no DNA is present to check it. CDR3 length: 11 amino acids. The germline CDR1 and CDR2 sequences are LNHDA and SQIVND (reference sequence). The CDR3 here is CAGERGYEQYF.

This chain uses TRBV3-1 with TRBJ2-3. The germline V gene encodes CDR1 LGHDT and CDR2 YNNKEL (reference sequence). CDR3 length: 18 residues. This CDR3 is CASSQVGGRHTSTDTQYF.

The chain joins TRBV18 to TRBJ2-3; TCRdb selects TRBD1, and the lack of DNA leaves this call unchecked. Germline V gives CDR1 KGHSH, CDR2 LQKENI. The CDR3 runs 15 residues. The CDR3 region is CASSPLGPAPDTQYF. The variable domain in full, with the rest retrieved from reference TRBV18 and TRBJ2-3, is NAGVMQNPRHLVRRRGQEARLRCSPMKGHSHVYWYRQLPEEGLKFMVYLQKENIIDESGMPKERFSAEFPKEGPSILRIQQVVRGDSAAYFCASSPLGPAPDTQYFGPGTRLTVL.

The gene calls are TRBV7-2 and TRBJ2-6; the TCRdb call, TRBD2, lacks DNA for checking. Germline CDR1 and CDR2: SGHTA and FQGNSA. This CDR3 is built from 15 residues. The CDR3 sequence: CASTSYTAGANVLTF.

The chain carries TRBV11-2 and TRBJ1-5; TCRdb outputs TRBD1, but without DNA this stays unchecked. CDR3 length: 15 amino acids. Germline CDR1 is SGHAT and CDR2 is FQNNGV. The CDR3 loop is CASSLKQGANQPQHF. The entire variable domain, with the rest obtained from reference TRBV11-2 and TRBJ1-5, is as follows: EAGVAQSPRYKIIEKRQSVAFWCNPISGHATLYWYQQILGQGPKLLIQFQNNGVVDDSQLPKDRFSAERLKGVDSTLKIQPAKLEDSAVYLCASSLKQGANQPQHFGDGTRLSIL.

The chain employs TRBV7-3 and TRBJ2-5; checking the TCRdb D call of TRBD1 is not possible without DNA. Germline lookup yields CDR1 SGHTA and CDR2 FQGTGA. This CDR3 contains 14 residues. CDR3 loop: CASSLRGEIETQYF.

The chain carries TRBV5-1 and TRBJ1-3; checking the TCRdb D call of TRBD1 is not possible without DNA. Germline assignment: CDR1 SGHRS and CDR2 YFSETQ. The CDR3 is 16 amino acids. This chain's CDR3 is CASRRGTALPGNTIYF.

The V call is TRBV7-9, the J call TRBJ2-2; TCRdb designates TRBD1, a call that cannot be tested without DNA. CDR1 and CDR2 from the germline V gene are SEHNR and FQNEAQ (reference sequence). The length of the CDR3 is 13 residues. The CDR3 is CASRGSGAGELFF. The complete variable domain, with remaining parts taken from reference TRBV7-9 and TRBJ2-2, reads DTGVSQNPRHKITKRGQNVTFRCDPISEHNRLYWYRQTLGQGPEFLTYFQNEAQLEKSRLLSDRFSAERPKGSFSTLEIQRTEQGDSAMYLCASRGSGAGELFFGEGSRLTVL.

The chain recombines TRBV20-1 with TRBJ2-6; TCRdb outputs TRBD1, but without DNA this stays unchecked. The germline V gene encodes CDR1 DFQATT and CDR2 SNEGSKA (reference sequence). This CDR3 has 14 residues. The CDR3 sequence: CSAGPPSGANVLTF.

The J gene is TRBJ2-1, the V gene TRBV19; as DNA is missing, the TRBD1 call by TCRdb cannot be tested. Germline V CDR1 and CDR2: LNHDA, SQIVND (reference sequence). The CDR3 runs to 15 residues. The CDR3 sequence: CASSIATALGNEQFF.

The chain links TRBV6-1 to TRBJ1-1; absent DNA, TCRdb's TRBD1 call cannot be checked. Germline-derived CDR1 and CDR2 are MNHNS and SASEGT. CDR3 length: 17 residues. This CDR3 is CASSRSRDREGGTEAFF.

The chain combines TRBV6-1 with TRBJ2-1; TCRdb's assignment of TRBD2 cannot be checked, as there is no DNA. Per germline, CDR1 MNHNS and CDR2 SASEGT. The CDR3 totals 13 residues. The CDR3: CASAWGLAYEQFF.

This rearrangement joins TRBV5-1 to TRBJ1-2; lacking DNA, the TRBD1 call made by TCRdb goes unchecked. This CDR3 has 15 residues. The germline V gene encodes CDR1 SGHRS and CDR2 YFSETQ. CDR3: CASSLLAGDTYGYTF. Complete variable domain (other parts from reference TRBV5-1 and TRBJ1-2): KAGVTQTPRYLIKTRGQQVTLSCSPISGHRSVSWYQQTPGQGLQFLFEYFSETQRNKGNFPGRFSGRQFSNSRSEMNVSTLELGDSALYLCASSLLAGDTYGYTFGSGTRLTVV.